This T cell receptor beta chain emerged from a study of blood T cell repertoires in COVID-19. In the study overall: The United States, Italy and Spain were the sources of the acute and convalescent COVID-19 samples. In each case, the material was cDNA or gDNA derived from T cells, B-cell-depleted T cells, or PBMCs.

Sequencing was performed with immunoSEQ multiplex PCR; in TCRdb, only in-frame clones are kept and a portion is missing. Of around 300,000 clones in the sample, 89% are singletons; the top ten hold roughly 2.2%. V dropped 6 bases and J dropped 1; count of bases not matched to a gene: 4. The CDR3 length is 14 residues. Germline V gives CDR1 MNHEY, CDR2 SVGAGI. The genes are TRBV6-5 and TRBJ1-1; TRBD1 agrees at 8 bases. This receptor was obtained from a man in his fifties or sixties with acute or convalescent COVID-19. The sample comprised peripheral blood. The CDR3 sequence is CASRQTGGNTEAFF. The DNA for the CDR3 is TGTGCCAGCAGGCAAACAGGGGGGAACACTGAAGCTTTCTTT.